This section outlines one TCR beta chain sequence together with its context. The record originates from a study of blood T cell repertoires in COVID-19. Overall study context: T cells, B-cell-depleted T cells, or PBMCs supplied cDNA or gDNA.

In the authors' workflow: Amplifying reference gene primers gave estimates of nucleated cell counts. Data came from immunoSEQ multiplex PCR; TCRdb stores just in-frame clones and leaves some out. V and J calls and clone size come straight from that table; D and trimming were deduced from the DNA. The data hold hundreds of thousands of clones, with roughly 85% observed a single time. Per germline, CDR1 SGHDT and CDR2 YYEEEE. CDR3 length: 16 residues. V lost 4 bases, J lost 8 bases, and 12 bases stayed unmatched. The TCR sequence derives from a man between 40 and 49 years old with acute or convalescent COVID-19. The sample comprised peripheral blood. The rearrangement uses TRBV5-6 and TRBJ1-4, with 9 bases lining up with TRBD1. As DNA, the CDR3 is TGTGCCAGCAGCCTGGGCATGACGGACAGGGGAGAAAAACTGTTTTTT. Amino acids: CASSLGMTDRGEKLFF.